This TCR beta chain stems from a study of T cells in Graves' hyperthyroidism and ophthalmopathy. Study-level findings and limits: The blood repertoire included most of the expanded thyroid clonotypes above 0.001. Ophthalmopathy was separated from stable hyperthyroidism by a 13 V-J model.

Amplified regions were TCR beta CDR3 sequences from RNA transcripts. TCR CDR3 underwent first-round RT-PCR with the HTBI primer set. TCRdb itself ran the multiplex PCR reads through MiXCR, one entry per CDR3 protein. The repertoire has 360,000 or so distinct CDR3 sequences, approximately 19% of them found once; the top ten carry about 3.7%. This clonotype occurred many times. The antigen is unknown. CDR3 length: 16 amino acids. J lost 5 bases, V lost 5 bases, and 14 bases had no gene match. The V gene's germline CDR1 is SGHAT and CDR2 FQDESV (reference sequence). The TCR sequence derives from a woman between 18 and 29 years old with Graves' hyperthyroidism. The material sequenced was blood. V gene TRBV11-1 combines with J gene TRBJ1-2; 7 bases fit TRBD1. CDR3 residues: CASSHRGQRVRYGYTF. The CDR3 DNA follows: TGTGCCAGCAGCCACAGGGGACAGAGGGTTCGGTATGGCTACACCTTC. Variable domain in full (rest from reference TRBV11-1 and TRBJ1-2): EAEVAQSPRYKITEKSQAVAFWCDPISGHATLYWYRQILGQGPELLVQFQDESVVDDSQLPKDRFSAERLKGVDSTLKIQPAELGDSAMYLCASSHRGQRVRYGYTFGSGTRLTVV.